This T cell receptor (beta chain) is drawn from a study of radiotherapy plus CTLA-4 blockade in lung cancer. As for this clone: What it binds is not known.

Produced via immunoSEQ multiplex PCR; TCRdb's table is partial and in-frame only. The sample has 35,000 to 55,000 clones, roughly 80% seen once. Findings and limits, study-wide: Clones derived from tumor TCRs expanded in blood after radiotherapy plus ipilimumab.

Focal radiation plus CTLA-4 blockade with ipilimumab was administered to patients who had chemo-refractory metastatic non-small-cell lung cancer. Unmatched junction bases numbered 4, after V lost 4 bases and J lost 0 bases. From germline, CDR1 is GTSNPN and CDR2 SVGIG (reference sequence). The CDR3 contains 16 residues. The TCR was taken from a human donor with non-small cell lung cancer whose response to radiotherapy plus ipilimumab could not be evaluated. The J gene is TRBJ2-1, the V gene TRBV30; 12 bases agree with TRBD2. The sequencing used peripheral blood, collected from a patient treated with radiotherapy plus ipilimumab. The CDR3 reads CAWISSGRASYNEQFF. CDR3 DNA sequence: TGTGCCTGGATCTCTAGCGGGAGGGCCTCCTACAATGAGCAGTTCTTC.